This T cell receptor beta chain was obtained from a study of blood T cell repertoires in COVID-19. Study-level information: Whether acute or convalescent, the COVID-19 samples came from the United States, Italy and Spain. Sources were T cells, B-cell-depleted T cells, or PBMCs; the material itself was cDNA or gDNA.

Under the authors' procedure: Nucleated cell counts were estimated from reference gene primer amplification. Assay: immunoSEQ multiplex PCR; the TCRdb copy retains only in-frame clones and omits some. The DNA gave D and trimming, while V, J and clone size come from that table. The profile shows 150,000 to 200,000 clones, over 75% of them singletons. Germline V gives CDR1 SQVTM, CDR2 ANQGSEA. Trimming removed 2 bases from V and 7 bases from J; junction bases left unmatched: 6. The CDR3 length is 14 residues. Material for sequencing was peripheral blood. The TCR comes from a man aged 55-75 years with active or convalescent COVID-19. The chain recombines TRBV29-1 with TRBJ2-1, with 9 bases lining up with TRBD2. The CDR3 coding sequence is TGCAGCGTTGAAATTCTAGCGGGATTAAATGAGCAGTTCTTC. It encodes CSVEILAGLNEQFF.